The source of this T cell receptor beta chain is a study of blood T cells in healthy people across ages (dated by TCRdb to the mid-2010s). General notes on the study: In model experiments, template switching captured about one uniquely barcoded TCR beta cDNA molecule for every two T cells. The study analyzed two additional independent replicas of 1 million unique cDNA reads from the same blood draw for two donors, one aged 18 to 30 and one aged 80 or older. To avoid experimental bias, donors of different ages were distributed randomly across sequencing lanes. To track age-related changes in TCR beta repertoire diversity, the study relied on deep sequencing normalized with unique cDNA molecular identifiers. The donors were divided into four age groups: young (average around 16 years), middle-aged (roughly 42), aged (under 70) and long-lived (approximately 74). General findings and caveats noted by the study authors: Because donor CMV infection status was unknown, age-related changes in expanded clonotypes were potentially confounded. The percentage of naive T cells measured by flow cytometry correlated strongly with observed TCR beta diversity. Because profiling used bulk unsorted PBMCs, naive and antigen-experienced compartments could not be compared conclusively. Estimates of total diversity based on one million sequenced T cells were regarded as lower bounds and as underestimates. The long-lived group showed more naive CD4+ T cells, fewer expanded clones and increased TCR diversity than the aged group, suggesting age selection. As age increased, observed TCR beta diversity per million T cells dropped in a roughly linear way, and a significant reduction was already evident by age about 40.

Details on this clonotype: Its antigen remains undetermined. Per-nucleotide qualities are absent, and no much larger clonotype sits a single base away.

Trimming removed 6 bases from V and 1 base from J, leaving 14 bases between the germline ends. CDR1 and CDR2 are drawn from the germline V gene (reference sequence): MNHNY, SVGAGI. Including the terminal cysteine and phenylalanine, the CDR3 comprises 15 residues. CDR3 DNA only is kept here, 45 bases in frame from base 1. Libraries were made using 5' RACE. The sequencer was an Illumina HiSeq 2500. The second PCR ran for roughly 7 to 12 cycles and used a J-beta primer mix along with a sample-barcoded 5' primer. A unique molecular identifier was introduced onto each TCR beta cDNA molecule by a template-switch 5' adaptor carrying 12 random nucleotides. Each sample yielded at least 2.5 million CDR3-containing paired-end reads. The Mint cDNA synthesis kit, primed by a TRBC-specific oligonucleotide, was used to synthesize first-strand cDNA from all RNA. After uracil-DNA glycosylase treatment, a first 18-cycle PCR used universal primers M1SS and BC2_uni_R on all cDNA. On the authors' methods: For normalization, 1 million high-quality reads were randomly selected from each sample, with every read carrying a distinct molecular identifier. Reads with shared molecular identifiers were discarded instead of being binned into consensus sequences. MiTCR, set to a Q25 quality threshold and the strictest error-elimination algorithm, was used for CDR3 identification, clonotype clustering and error correction. A nonparametric unseen species model with Euler transformation was used to estimate lower-bound total TCR beta diversity. TCRdb reprocessed the public reads (quality trimming at Q25 with fastp, clone calling with MiXCR) and kept in-frame beta chains. CDR3 protein duplicates are merged, each entry listing the most common genes and DNA. The V and J calls were not made by the authors but by TCRdb's processing. This sample holds 650,000 to 1,000,000 distinct CDR3 sequences; roughly 46% were observed only once. Over 15% of the sample is taken by the ten largest.

The donors were a few dozen Caucasian individuals from Russia, aged roughly 6 to 90 years, who were systemically healthy. Each donor gave 8.5 to 10 milliliters of peripheral blood, collected into EDTA-treated Vacutainer tubes. Ficoll-Paque density-gradient centrifugation was used to isolate PBMCs, with at least 6.5 million per sample. Trizol reagent was used to extract total RNA from the PBMCs, yielding at least 6 micrograms per sample. The percentages of naive CD45RAhigh/CD27high T cells were determined by flow cytometry on a PBMC aliquot from every donor. Sequencing used blood. The chain is encoded by TRBV6-6 joined to TRBJ2-3, with no reliable assignment of the D segment. This clonotype was obtained from a man at least 80 years old in good health. The CDR3: CASRGTAGRTDTQYF. The DNA reads as follows: TGTGCCAGCAGGGGAACCGCCGGGCGCACAGATACGCAGTATTTT.